The entry that follows covers one T cell receptor (beta chain) sequence. Its cognate antigen is unknown. Treatment reported: around 19 received Ad26.COV2.S at low or high dose, single or two shots; several received placebo; per-sample allocation not given. The study sampled participants on day 63 after the first vaccine or placebo injection. A Boston donor was an adult aged 18-55 years. Produced via immunoSEQ multiplex PCR; TCRdb's table is partial and in-frame only. This table holds around 270,000 clones, around 88% found once. The data stem from a study of Ad26.COV2.S vaccination and SARS-CoV-2 variants. Study details: Vaccine-arm donor from the placebo-controlled COV1001 Ad26.COV2.S trial.

Points from the study as a whole: Researchers cautioned that TCR breadth and depth analyses may have underestimated total T cell responses. It was found that vaccine and placebo recipients had similar non-spike TCR breadth.

From germline, CDR1 is SGHTA and CDR2 FQGNSA. The CDR3 sequence is 15 residues long. V dropped 4 bases and J dropped 7; count of bases not matched to a gene: 8. The gene calls are TRBV7-2 and TRBJ2-5; 11 positions agree with TRBD2. This sequence was found in a person aged 18-60 years who received the Ad26.COV2.S COVID-19 vaccine or a placebo. The sample consisted of peripheral blood, taken in a trial of Ad26.COV2.S vaccine versus placebo. In DNA, the CDR3 is TGTGCCAGCAGCTCAAGACTAGCGGGGTATGGGACCCAGTACTTC. Amino acids: CASSSRLAGYGTQYF.